This entry is about one TCR beta chain. What it binds is unknown. This CDR3 is built from 11 residues. Per germline, CDR1 GTSNPN and CDR2 SVGIG (reference sequence). V lost 3 bases, J lost 6 bases, and 8 bases lay in between. This specimen belongs to a study of chemoradiotherapy in HPV16-positive cancers. Study results and limitations: During treatment, candidate HPV-specific clones and E7-related motifs expanded in tumor. For HPV16-positive patients, expanding HPV-responsive T cells associated with longer recurrence-free survival.

Samples were taken several times over chemoradiotherapy. Profiled with immunoSEQ multiplex PCR; TCRdb holds only in-frame clones, not every one. The data contain approximately 5,000 clones, 74% of them singletons. Material: tumor tissue, obtained from a patient who underwent chemoradiotherapy. V is TRBV30 and J is TRBJ1-1; possibly TRBD1 for D (5 bases). The TCR comes from a human donor with HPV-associated anogenital cancer. The CDR3 here is CAWRQGPEAFF. The CDR3 DNA is TGTGCCTGGAGGCAGGGACCTGAAGCTTTCTTT.